These 18 T cell receptor beta chains were all obtained from the same sample, sequenced in a study of blood T cell repertoires in COVID-19. The method was immunoSEQ multiplex PCR; TCRdb's version includes in-frame clones alone and lacks a portion of them. The top ten hold 15% to 17% of the sample, which has about 270,000 clones, 70% to 90% seen once. The source material was PBMCs or T cells enriched from blood (not recorded which). The receptors here all came from a man aged 18 to 29 who had recovered from COVID-19.

The genes are TRBV6-5 and TRBJ2-5; TRBD1 matches 8 bases. The CDR3 loop spans 14 amino acids. The V gene end was trimmed by 6 bases and the J gene end by 1 base; junction bases not matched to a gene: 4. Germline-derived CDR1 and CDR2 are MNHEY and SVGAGI. The CDR3 DNA follows: TGTGCCAGCAGAGCACAGGGGGGCCAAGAGACCCAGTACTTC. The encoded protein is CASRAQGGQETQYF.

J is TRBJ2-6 and V is TRBV3-1 (or the pseudogene TRBV3-2), with TRBD1 identical over 8 bases. The CDR3 contains 15 residues. Germline V gene sequence: CDR1 LGHDT, CDR2 YNNKEL (reference sequence). Trimming at V came to 6 bases and at J to 2 bases, leaving 3 bases not matched to a gene. The CDR3 protein is CASSDRGTGANVLTF. CDR3 nucleotide sequence: TGTGCCAGCAGTGACAGGGGTACTGGGGCCAACGTCCTGACTTTC.

The CDR3 bases are TGTGCCAGCAGGTCAGCCGGGACAGGGAACCGGCCCCAGCATTTT. Translation gives CASRSAGTGNRPQHF. The chain employs TRBV27 and TRBJ1-5, with TRBD1 matching 9 bases. This CDR3 has 15 residues. V dropped 6 bases and J dropped 9; count of bases not matched to a gene: 12. Germline CDR1 reads MNHEY; CDR2 reads SMNVEV (reference sequence).

This chain links TRBV28 with TRBJ2-2, with TRBD2 identical over 10 bases. CDR3 length: 16 amino acids. The germline gives CDR1 MDHEN, CDR2 SYDVKM. The V segment lost 2 bases and the J segment 4 bases; nucleotides outside the gene matches: 4. The CDR3 protein is CASSLEGLASTGELFF. The CDR3 nucleotides read TGTGCCAGCAGTTTAGAGGGACTAGCGAGCACCGGGGAGCTGTTTTTT.

The chain has TRBV2 and TRBJ2-7, with TRBD1 matching 8 bases. V lost 3 bases and J lost 5; bases outside the gene matches: 3. Germline-derived CDR1 and CDR2 are SNHLY and FYNNEI. The CDR3 runs 13 residues. The CDR3 bases are TGTGCCAGCAGTGAGGACAGGGACGACGAGCAGTACTTC. Encoded protein: CASSEDRDDEQYF.

The CDR3 region has the DNA TGTGCCAGCAGCCGGGACCGGGGGGGCACTGAAGCTTTCTTT. This codes for CASSRDRGGTEAFF. The rearrangement links TRBV5-4 to TRBJ1-1; D perhaps matches TRBD1 (5 bases). This CDR3 has 14 residues. V lost 4 bases and J 4 bases, leaving 14 bases between the germline ends. Germline-derived CDR1 and CDR2 are SGHNT and YYREEE (reference sequence).

In this sample, this clone turned up once. The gene calls are TRBV6-2 or TRBV6-3 and TRBJ2-5, with 7 positions matching TRBD2. Germline V lookup: CDR1 MNHEY, CDR2 SVGEGT. The CDR3 loop spans 14 amino acids. The V segment lost 2 bases and the J segment 5 bases; nucleotides outside the gene matches: 5. CDR3 amino acids: CASSYHTGRETQYF. The CDR3 DNA sequence: TGTGCCAGCAGTTACCACACCGGGAGGGAGACCCAGTACTTC.

The DNA for the CDR3 is TGCGCCAGCAGCTTGGGCGGGAGGGCCTCTCATGAGCAGTTCTTC. Amino acids: CASSLGGRASHEQFF. This chain links TRBV5-1 with TRBJ2-1, with 9 bases aligning to TRBD2. The CDR3 length is 15 residues. Germline trimming cut 0 bases from V and 8 bases from J; bases unmatched to any gene: 6. From germline, CDR1 is SGHRS and CDR2 YFSETQ.

V usage is TRBV6-1 and J usage is TRBJ2-3, with 11 positions matching TRBD2. V trimming: 0 bases; J trimming: 4 bases; junction bases outside the gene matches: 0. The CDR3 runs 15 residues. Germline-derived CDR1 and CDR2 are MNHNS and SASEGT. CDR3 nucleotides: TGTGCCAGCAGTGAAGCACTAGCGGGAGCAGATACGCAGTATTTT. Protein sequence: CASSEALAGADTQYF.

Only a few counts were recorded for this clone. This chain links TRBV4-2 with TRBJ1-6; D is uncertain. The CDR3 extends over 15 amino acids. Trimming pared 4 bases from V and 11 bases from J, leaving 18 bases between. Germline CDR1 reads LGHNA; CDR2 reads YNFKEQ. This CDR3 is CASSPEGGSRAPLHF. DNA of the CDR3: TGTGCCAGCAGCCCCGAGGGCGGCAGTCGGGCACCCCTCCACTTT.

V gene TRBV11-2 combines with J gene TRBJ1-4; weak D call: TRBD1 (6 bases). V was cut by 3 bases and J by 1 base, with 12 bases left in between. CDR3 length: 16 residues. The V gene's germline CDR1 is SGHAT and CDR2 FQNNGV. The CDR3 nucleotides are TGTGCCAGCAGCTTCGGCAGGGGTAGAACTAATGAAAAACTGTTTTTT. Translation: CASSFGRGRTNEKLFF.

The chain joins TRBV6-5 to TRBJ1-6; the D gene is possibly TRBD1 (6 bases). This CDR3 contains 15 residues. V dropped 5 bases and J dropped 5 bases, with 13 bases sitting between them. The germline V gene encodes CDR1 MNHEY and CDR2 SVGAGI. CDR3 loop: CASSPRTADNSPLHF. CDR3 DNA sequence: TGTGCCAGCAGTCCTAGGACAGCCGATAATTCACCCCTCCACTTT.

The rearrangement joins TRBV7-9 to TRBJ1-2; 7 nucleotides align to TRBD1. V shed 5 bases and J 6 bases; nucleotides not matched to a gene: 6. Germline V gene lookup returns CDR1 SEHNR and CDR2 FQNEAQ (reference sequence). CDR3 length: 13 residues. For the CDR3, the DNA is TGTGCCAGCAGCGCCCAGGGGGGAGATGGCTACACCTTC. Protein sequence: CASSAQGGDGYTF.

The genes are TRBV3-1 (or the pseudogene TRBV3-2) and TRBJ1-5; tentatively, D is TRBD1 (5 bases). The CDR3 sequence is 14 residues long. V lost 4 bases, J lost 1 base, and 8 bases lay in between. CDR1 and CDR2 from the germline V gene are LGHDT and YNNKEL (reference sequence). In DNA, the CDR3 is TGTGCCAGCAGCCGGACAAGCAGCAATCAGCCCCAGCATTTT. It specifies CASSRTSSNQPQHF.

The chain combines TRBV18 with TRBJ2-1; TRBD2 matches 14 bases. With 4 bases clipped from V and 11 bases from J, the junction kept 16 bases outside the gene matches. Germline V gene sequence: CDR1 KGHSH, CDR2 LQKENI. CDR3 length: 18 amino acids. Written as DNA, the CDR3 is TGTGCCAGCTCACGGGAGGGCTACACCGGGACTAGCGGGGGAAAGCAGTTCTTC. Its protein is CASSREGYTGTSGGKQFF.

The chain links TRBV7-2 to TRBJ1-2, with D unclear. CDR1 and CDR2 (germline): SGHTA, FQGNSA. Trimming took off 0 bases at V and 4 bases at J, with 6 bases between the two ends. The CDR3 has 13 residues. CDR3 protein: CASSLALLYGYTF. CDR3 nucleotide sequence: TGTGCCAGCAGCTTAGCGCTACTCTATGGCTACACCTTC.

This clone was recorded only once. The DNA of the CDR3 is TGTGCCAGCAGTGAAGATCAGGCGTTGACTGAAGCTTTCTTT. Translated, it gives CASSEDQALTEAFF. The chain couples TRBV2 to TRBJ1-1, with D hard to call. The V gene lost 1 base and the J gene lost 5 bases, with 11 bases spanning the gap. Germline CDR1 SNHLY, CDR2 FYNNEI. This CDR3 has 14 residues.

The chain links TRBV7-8 to TRBJ1-3, with D unclear. This CDR3 has 15 amino acids. The V end was cut by 3 bases, the J end by 2 bases, with 11 bases between. Germline V gene data show CDR1 as SGHVS and CDR2 as FQNEAQ. The CDR3 nucleotides read TGTGCCAGCAGCTTTCGGGGTTCCCCTGGAAACACCATATATTTT. Residues: CASSFRGSPGNTIYF.